The entry below describes one T cell receptor (beta chain). Its antigen is unknown. These data are taken from a study of cytomegalovirus exposure and HLA in healthy donors. CDR1 is SGHRS and CDR2 is YFSETQ in the germline V gene. V was clipped by 4 bases and J by 4 bases; unmatched bases: 8. CDR3 length: 15 amino acids. Here immunoSEQ multiplex PCR was the method, and the copy in TCRdb shows in-frame clones only, minus some. The sample lists about 220,000 clones, 70% to 90% seen once, with 2.5% to 3.5% in the top ten. The study, taken as a whole, reports: Specific recognition of CMV antigens was confirmed in vitro for a few chains (all CMV-associated). The study flagged 150 to 200 TCR beta chains as cytomegalovirus-associated. Reports showed the classifier diagnosing cytomegalovirus status with high specificity and sensitivity.

This chain connects TRBV5-1 to TRBJ1-1, with 9 bases lining up with TRBD1. The specimen was PBMCs. The sequence was collected from a woman aged 18-29 years in good health and CMV-seronegative. The CDR3 nucleotides are TGCGCCAGCAGCCCCGGACAGGGGCGCGTCACTGAAGCTTTCTTT. Amino acid sequence: CASSPGQGRVTEAFF.